Each of the 26 T cell receptor beta chains below was sequenced from the same sample in a study of patients and donors after allogeneic stem cell transplantation. Each CDR3 protein gets one entry after TCRdb re-called the RT-PCR reads with MiXCR. Here the sample spans around 23,000 distinct CDR3 sequences, roughly two fifths being singletons. Material for sequencing was blood, either unsorted or a sorted T cell fraction (not recorded which). Receptors originate from a human donor who was either an allogeneic HSCT recipient or a stem cell or donor lymphocyte infusion donor (not recorded which). It is not recorded whose cells these are; they may come from a transplant donor.

This clonotype was picked up a small number of times. The chain links TRBV10-3 to TRBJ1-2, with D maybe TRBD1 (5 bases). V was clipped by 0 bases and J by 4 bases, with 9 bases between them. The CDR3 spans 14 residues. Germline CDR1 and CDR2: ENHRY and SYGVKD. In nucleotides, the CDR3 is TGTGCCATCAGTGAGTCGGCCGGGGGCTATGGCTACACCTTC. Protein: CAISESAGGYGYTF.

At least ten counts were recorded for this clonotype. The V and J genes are TRBV28 and TRBJ1-2; 8 nucleotides match TRBD1. J was trimmed by 7 bases and V by 7 bases; bases with no gene match: 20. The CDR3 extends over 17 amino acids. Germline lookup yields CDR1 MDHEN and CDR2 SYDVKM. The CDR3 spells CASTTELGRQGLGGYTF. The CDR3 nucleotides read TGTGCCAGCACCACCGAGCTGGGGAGACAGGGGCTTGGTGGCTACACCTTC.

Concerning this clonotype itself: A much larger clone differs by one base, so this may be a read error. The chain joins TRBV12-3 or TRBV12-4 to TRBJ1-3; D uncertain. The CDR3 consists of 13 residues. CDR3 in amino acids: CARSPTYGNTIYF. The CDR3 bases are TGTGCCCGCAGCCCGACTTACGGAAACACCATATATTTT.

This chain links TRBV25-1 with TRBJ1-6, with 7 nucleotides matching TRBD1. V shed 8 bases, J shed 7 bases, and the junction held 8 bases outside the gene matches. This CDR3 has 14 residues. CDR1 is MGHDK, CDR2 SYGVNS, per germline. The CDR3 nucleotides read TGTGCCAGCGGCCTCGGGACAGCAAATTCACCCCTCCACTTT. Amino acids: CASGLGTANSPLHF.

This clonotype was seen a handful of times. The CDR3 protein is CSVEDQGAYGYTF. The CDR3 bases are TGCAGCGTTGAAGATCAGGGGGCCTATGGCTACACCTTC. This chain joins TRBV29-1 and TRBJ1-2; 8 bases agree with TRBD1. The CDR3 sequence is 13 residues long. Germline CDR1 and CDR2: SQVTM and ANQGSEA. V lost 0 bases and J lost 4; bases outside the gene matches: 1.

The rearrangement uses TRBV7-3 and TRBJ2-5; tentatively, D is TRBD2 (6 bases). Germline V gene data show CDR1 as SGHTA and CDR2 as FQGTGA. The CDR3 length is 16 residues. Trimming removed 2 bases from V and 2 bases from J, with 15 bases in between. DNA for the CDR3: TGTGCCAGCAGCTTAGAGTTACCTAGCGAGCAAGAGACCCAGTACTTC. It yields the protein CASSLELPSEQETQYF.

This clonotype was detected only a few times. The gene calls are TRBV12-3 or TRBV12-4 and TRBJ2-5, with TRBD1 as a possible D gene (5 bases). V was cut by 7 bases and J by 7 bases, with 16 bases left in between. There are 13 residues in the CDR3. In nucleotides, the CDR3 is TGTGCCAGCAACCTACAGGAAAGAACGACCCAGTACTTC. It yields the protein CASNLQERTTQYF.

This clonotype has more than one count but fewer than ten. This sequence joins TRBV9 and TRBJ2-7, with a possible D match to TRBD1 (5 bases). V shed 0 bases and J shed 1 base, with 11 bases lying between them. The V gene's germline CDR1 is SGDLS and CDR2 YYNGEE. CDR3 size: 15 residues. For the CDR3, the DNA is TGTGCCAGCAGCGTAGGGGTGGGGCTGTCCTACGAGCAGTACTTC. It is translated as CASSVGVGLSYEQYF.

The chain links TRBV12-3 or TRBV12-4 to TRBJ2-2, with TRBD1 identical over 11 bases. V trimming: 10 bases; J trimming: 5 bases; junction bases outside the gene matches: 6. The CDR3 extends over 14 amino acids. In DNA form, the CDR3 reads TGTGCCATCCGGACAGGGGGCAGAACCGGGGAGCTGTTTTTT. Translated: CAIRTGGRTGELFF.

CDR3: CASSSGLINEKLFF. The CDR3 region has the DNA TGTGCCAGCTCATCTGGACTGATTAATGAAAAACTGTTTTTT. The chain links TRBV18 to TRBJ1-4; unclear D gene. Per germline, CDR1 KGHSH and CDR2 LQKENI. This CDR3 has 14 residues. V lost 5 bases and J lost 4, with 11 bases in between.

The J gene is TRBJ1-1, the V gene TRBV5-1; D may be TRBD1 (6 bases). Germline V CDR1 and CDR2: SGHRS, YFSETQ. The CDR3 is made up of 14 amino acids. Trimming took off 0 bases at V and 5 bases at J, with 11 bases between the two ends. For the CDR3, the DNA is TGCGCCAGCAGCTTGGGTCAGGGGAGTACTGAAGCTTTCTTT. Protein product: CASSLGQGSTEAFF.

The sample holds a few counts of this clonotype. This chain links TRBV3-1 with TRBJ1-5; D gene ambiguous. The germline V gene encodes CDR1 LGHDT and CDR2 YNNKEL (reference sequence). The V gene lost 5 bases and the J gene lost 6 bases, with 14 bases spanning the gap. The CDR3 loop spans 14 amino acids. CDR3 protein: CASSALRDRQPQHF. The CDR3 nucleotides read TGTGCCAGCAGCGCGTTGAGGGATCGTCAGCCCCAGCATTTT.

This rearrangement joins TRBV29-1 to TRBJ2-5; 9 bases align to TRBD2. Per the germline V gene, CDR1 is SQVTM and CDR2 is ANQGSEA. V dropped 4 bases and J dropped 4; count of bases not matched to a gene: 7. This CDR3 region has 14 residues. CDR3 nucleotides: TGCAGCGTTGGTGTTGGCGGGAGGGCAGAGACCCAGTACTTC. This codes for CSVGVGGRAETQYF.

The sample holds a few counts of this clonotype. The V gene is TRBV3-1, the J gene TRBJ1-3; TRBD1 agrees at 7 bases. CDR3 length equals 14 residues. Germline CDR1 and CDR2: LGHDT and YNNKEL (reference sequence). V shed 3 bases and J 3 bases; nucleotides not matched to a gene: 2. In nucleotides, the CDR3 is TGTGCCAGCAGCCAGACAGGGCATGGAAACACCATATATTTT. Amino acid sequence: CASSQTGHGNTIYF.

The table lists this clonotype with many counts. The chain is built from TRBV6-1 and TRBJ1-6; a weak D match, TRBD1 (6 bases). CDR1 and CDR2 (germline): MNHNS, SASEGT. There are 20 residues in the CDR3. Trimming took off 3 bases at V and 0 bases at J, with 21 bases between the two ends. The CDR3 protein is CASSDPRKGGSSSYNSPLHF. CDR3 nucleotide sequence: TGTGCCAGCAGTGACCCACGGAAGGGGGGTTCGAGCTCCTATAATTCACCCCTCCACTTT.

This rearrangement joins TRBV3-1 to TRBJ2-1, with a possible D match to TRBD2 (6 bases). The germline gives CDR1 LGHDT, CDR2 YNNKEL (reference sequence). This CDR3 is built from 16 residues. The V end was cut by 2 bases, the J end by 3 bases, with 14 bases between. The CDR3 region has the DNA TGTGCCAGCAGCCAATTGCCGGCGGGATACTACAATGAGCAGTTCTTC. This gives the protein CASSQLPAGYYNEQFF.

There are many counts of this clonotype. V is TRBV11-2 and J is TRBJ1-1, with 7 bases matching TRBD1. V dropped 7 bases and J dropped 4; count of bases not matched to a gene: 6. The germline gives CDR1 SGHAT, CDR2 FQNNGV. This CDR3 comprises 13 residues. DNA for the CDR3: TGTGCCAGCAAACGAGCAGGGGGCACTGAAGCTTTCTTT. Residues: CASKRAGGTEAFF.

The rearrangement uses TRBV20-1 and TRBJ1-1, with a weak D call TRBD1 (5 bases). The CDR3 loop spans 14 amino acids. With 5 bases removed from V and 1 base from J, the gap between germline ends came to 14 bases. Germline values: CDR1 DFQATT, CDR2 SNEGSKA (reference sequence). CDR3 protein: CSAGDDSGNTEAFF. Written as DNA, the CDR3 is TGCAGTGCTGGGGACGACAGCGGGAACACTGAAGCTTTCTTT.

V is TRBV27 and J is TRBJ1-6; D remains unclear. Trimming shortened V by 5 bases and J by 0 bases, and 14 bases separated the two germline ends. CDR1 is MNHEY and CDR2 is SMNVEV in the germline V gene (reference sequence). The CDR3 contains 17 residues. The CDR3 bases are TGTGCCAGCAGTCCTTCGGAGTTGAGCTCCTATAATTCACCCCTCCACTTT. This encodes CASSPSELSSYNSPLHF.

V gene TRBV6-5 combines with J gene TRBJ2-7; the D gene is possibly TRBD2 (5 bases). The CDR3 runs to 14 residues. V lost 7 bases, J lost 1 base, and 14 bases lay in between. Germline V gene sequence: CDR1 MNHEY, CDR2 SVGAGI. The CDR3 DNA is TGTGCCAGCAACCCGGGCCGGACTTCCTACGAGCAGTACTTC. It yields the protein CASNPGRTSYEQYF.

This clonotype has a handful of counts. The chain links TRBV20-1 to TRBJ1-1; tentatively, D is TRBD1 (6 bases). Germline CDR1 and CDR2: DFQATT and SNEGSKA (reference sequence). This CDR3 comprises 12 residues. The V end lost 5 bases, the J end lost 1 base, and 8 bases lay between the germline ends. Here the CDR3 reads CSADRPNTEAFF. CDR3 in DNA: TGCAGTGCTGACAGGCCGAACACTGAAGCTTTCTTT.

The sample holds a few counts of this clonotype. The chain has TRBV5-1 and TRBJ2-2, with D maybe TRBD1 (6 bases). The CDR3 covers 16 residues. Deletions cut 2 bases from V and 6 bases from J, with 17 bases between. Germline loops: CDR1 SGHRS, CDR2 YFSETQ. Here the CDR3 reads CASSLTPGHLSGELFF. The CDR3 nucleotides are TGCGCCAGCAGCTTAACACCGGGACATCTGTCCGGGGAGCTGTTTTTT. Drawing the rest from reference TRBV5-1 and TRBJ2-2, the complete variable domain is KAGVTQTPRYLIKTRGQQVTLSCSPISGHRSVSWYQQTPGQGLQFLFEYFSETQRNKGNFPGRFSGRQFSNSRSEMNVSTLELGDSALYLCASSLTPGHLSGELFFGEGSRLTVL.

This clonotype was counted a few times. The J gene is TRBJ1-1, the V gene TRBV29-1; D gene uncertain. CDR3 length equals 13 residues. Germline V CDR1 and CDR2: SQVTM, ANQGSEA. The germline V and J ends were trimmed by 6 bases and 4 bases, with 15 bases remaining between them. The CDR3 sequence: CSVYSLRTTEAFF. DNA for the CDR3: TGCAGCGTCTACAGCCTGCGGACCACTGAAGCTTTCTTT. The full variable domain, completed using reference TRBV29-1 and TRBJ1-1, is SAVISQKPSRDICQRGTSLTIQCQVDSQVTMMFWYRQQPGQSLTLIATANQGSEATYESGFVIDKFPISRPNLTFSTLTVSNMSPEDSSIYLCSVYSLRTTEAFFGQGTRLTVV.

The chain combines TRBV29-1 with TRBJ1-2, with D possibly being TRBD1 (6 bases). The V gene's germline CDR1 is SQVTM and CDR2 ANQGSEA. The V end lost 6 bases, the J end lost 8 bases, and 22 bases lay between the germline ends. This CDR3 spans 14 amino acids. The CDR3 reads CSVTRGRGAGGYTF. CDR3 bases: TGCAGCGTCACTCGCGGGCGGGGGGCTGGAGGCTACACCTTC.

The sample holds a few counts of this clonotype. V and J are TRBV5-8 and TRBJ2-7; D unresolved. Per the germline V gene, CDR1 is SGHTS and CDR2 is YDEGEE. The V end was cut by 5 bases, the J end by 3 bases, with 6 bases between. The CDR3 sequence is 11 residues long. The chain's CDR3 is CASRLFYEQYF. In nucleotides, the CDR3 is TGTGCCAGCAGACTTTTCTACGAGCAGTACTTC.

In its sample, this clonotype was seen many times. This chain joins TRBV12-3 or TRBV12-4 and TRBJ2-7, with D possibly matching TRBD2 (6 bases). The CDR3 is 14 amino acids. V lost 2 bases to trimming and J lost 5 bases, with 13 bases between them. The CDR3 here is CASSLSRDGNEQYF. Here the CDR3 DNA reads TGTGCCAGCAGTTTATCGCGGGACGGCAACGAGCAGTACTTC.